This T cell receptor beta chain derives from a study of OX40 agonist ivuxolimab in advanced cancers. Study context: Three patients, one with hepatocellular carcinoma and two with cutaneous melanoma, responded partially.

The data were produced by immunoSEQ multiplex PCR, yet TCRdb's version contains in-frame clones alone and is incomplete. The table shows over 65,000 clones, with around 93% occurring only once. Points on this clone: Its specificity is not known.

V shed 4 bases and J 6 bases; nucleotides not matched to a gene: 8. This CDR3 contains 14 residues. The germline V gene has CDR1 MNHNY and CDR2 SVGAGI (reference sequence). Regarding the study as a whole: Partial responders at 0.1-3.0 mg/kg had among the lowest clonal expansion. Antigen specificity of clonally expanded peripheral T cells was not established.

The sequence was obtained from an adult with an advanced solid tumor such as melanoma, head and neck, liver or kidney cancer. J is TRBJ1-1 and V is TRBV6-6; 7 nucleotides agree with TRBD1. The sample consisted of CD4+ or CD8+ T cells sorted from blood, taken in a trial of the OX40 agonist ivuxolimab. This chain's CDR3 is CASSFGQAGPEAFF. The CDR3 bases are TGTGCCAGCAGTTTCGGACAGGCGGGGCCTGAAGCTTTCTTT.